The rows below give T cell receptor beta chains drawn from one sample of a study of blood T cell repertoires in COVID-19. Some clones are missing from TCRdb's copy, which holds only in-frame ones; the method was immunoSEQ multiplex PCR. Among about 270,000 clones listed, around 85% were seen once. The sequenced sample was peripheral blood. Source of these receptors: a woman between 65 and 79 years old with acute or convalescent COVID-19. Both conserved end residues are part of each CDR3. The D gene is left open where the match is weak. Size is omitted from some rows. Given values are once, few, many or a class for expanded clones.

abundance: .
j_gene: TRBJ1-2
v_gene: TRBV5-8
d_gene: .
CDR3nt: TGTGCCAGCAGCTTGCCGAGAGTTCAAGTGAACTATGGCTACACCTTC
CDR3aa: CASSLPRVQVNYGYTF

abundance: .
j_gene: TRBJ2-7
v_gene: TRBV10-3
d_gene: .
CDR3nt: TGTGCCATCAGCCCGGGGGCCTACGAGCAGTACTTC
CDR3aa: CAISPGAYEQYF

abundance: .
j_gene: TRBJ1-4
v_gene: TRBV11-3
d_gene: .
CDR3nt: TGTGCCAGCAGCTTAGAGGACGGCGGGGAAAAACTGTTTTTT
CDR3aa: CASSLEDGGEKLFF

abundance: .
j_gene: TRBJ2-1
v_gene: TRBV5-1
d_gene: .
CDR3nt: TGCGCCAGCAGCTTGCTAGCGAGCAGGCGGGGCGATGAGCAGTTCTTC
CDR3aa: CASSLLASRRGDEQFF

abundance: .
j_gene: TRBJ1-1
v_gene: TRBV6-2/TRBV6-3
d_gene: .
CDR3nt: TGTGCCAGCAGTTCGGTGCTCAGGGAAGCTTTCTTT
CDR3aa: CASSSVLREAFF

abundance: .
j_gene: TRBJ2-7
v_gene: TRBV5-1
d_gene: TRBD2
CDR3nt: TGCGCCAGCAGCGTGATAGCGGGAACTTCTCTGAACGAGCAGTACTTC
CDR3aa: CASSVIAGTSLNEQYF

abundance: .
j_gene: TRBJ2-7
v_gene: TRBV5-1
d_gene: TRBD2
CDR3nt: TGCGCCAGCAGCTTGGAACGAGCGGGGTACGAGCAGTACTTC
CDR3aa: CASSLERAGYEQYF

abundance: .
j_gene: TRBJ1-6
v_gene: TRBV7-8
d_gene: .
CDR3nt: TGTGCCAGCAGCCCTGGAGGCAATTCACCCCTCCACTTT
CDR3aa: CASSPGGNSPLHF

abundance: .
j_gene: TRBJ2-6
v_gene: TRBV18
d_gene: .
CDR3nt: TGTGCCAGCTCACCACCTATCCCTGGGGCCAACGTCCTGACTTTC
CDR3aa: CASSPPIPGANVLTF

abundance: .
j_gene: TRBJ1-1
v_gene: TRBV25-1
d_gene: .
CDR3nt: TGTGCCAGCAGTCCGGGGCGACAGGAGCCTGAGAACACTGAAGCTTTCTTT
CDR3aa: CASSPGRQEPENTEAFF

abundance: .
j_gene: TRBJ2-1
v_gene: TRBV9
d_gene: TRBD2
CDR3nt: TGTGCCAGCCCCCCCCGGCTCCCGGGGGGGCCCCCCAATGAGCAGTTCTTC
CDR3aa: CASPPRLPGGPPNEQFF

abundance: .
j_gene: TRBJ1-4
v_gene: TRBV2
d_gene: .
CDR3nt: TGTGCCAGCAATAGACCCTCGGGGGCTAATGAAAAACTGTTTTTT
CDR3aa: CASNRPSGANEKLFF

abundance: .
j_gene: TRBJ2-2
v_gene: TRBV9
d_gene: TRBD2
CDR3nt: TGTGCCAGCAGCCAGAGGAGCGGGGACACCGGGGAGCTGTTTTTT
CDR3aa: CASSQRSGDTGELFF

abundance: .
j_gene: TRBJ1-1
v_gene: TRBV7-9
d_gene: .
CDR3nt: TGTGCCAGCAGCACAGAGATAGGTCCTGCCGCTGAAGCTTTCTTT
CDR3aa: CASSTEIGPAAEAFF

abundance: .
j_gene: TRBJ1-6
v_gene: TRBV10-2
d_gene: .
CDR3nt: TGCGCCAGCAGTGACACAGGGCAATCGAGCTCCTATAATTCACCCCTCCACTTT
CDR3aa: CASSDTGQSSSYNSPLHF

abundance: .
j_gene: TRBJ2-5
v_gene: TRBV6-5
d_gene: .
CDR3nt: TGTGCCAGCAGTTACTCGACAGGCGGTAAAGAGACCCAGTACTTC
CDR3aa: CASSYSTGGKETQYF

abundance: .
j_gene: TRBJ2-1
v_gene: TRBV7-8
d_gene: TRBD2
CDR3nt: TGTGCCAGCAGCGCGAGAGCGGGGGCCTACAATGAGCAGTTCTTC
CDR3aa: CASSARAGAYNEQFF

abundance: once
j_gene: TRBJ2-7
v_gene: TRBV5-1
d_gene: .
CDR3nt: TGCGCCAGCACCCCTGGGGACACAGGACACGAGCAGTACTTC
CDR3aa: CASTPGDTGHEQYF

abundance: .
j_gene: TRBJ2-7
v_gene: TRBV5-1
d_gene: .
CDR3nt: TGCGCCAGCAGCCCCGTGGGGGCGCGGTACGAGCAGTACTTC
CDR3aa: CASSPVGARYEQYF

abundance: .
j_gene: TRBJ2-6
v_gene: TRBV27
d_gene: .
CDR3nt: TGTGCCAGCAGTTTACAGGGCTCTTACTCTGGGGCCAACGTCCTGACTTTC
CDR3aa: CASSLQGSYSGANVLTF

abundance: .
j_gene: TRBJ2-1
v_gene: TRBV14
d_gene: TRBD2
CDR3nt: TGTGCCAGCAGCCTCTCCGGCGGGGGGATTAGCTCCTACAATGAGCAGTTCTTC
CDR3aa: CASSLSGGGISSYNEQFF

abundance: .
j_gene: TRBJ2-3
v_gene: TRBV2
d_gene: TRBD1
CDR3nt: TGTGCCAGCAGTATTACAGGGGCCCGGAGCACAGATACGCAGTATTTT
CDR3aa: CASSITGARSTDTQYF

abundance: .
j_gene: TRBJ1-1
v_gene: TRBV19
d_gene: .
CDR3nt: TGTGCCAGTAGTTCAAGTCCCGCGGGGGGAGAAGCTTTCTTT
CDR3aa: CASSSSPAGGEAFF

abundance: .
j_gene: TRBJ2-3
v_gene: TRBV18
d_gene: .
CDR3nt: TGTGCCAGCTCACCTATTATAGCAGGCACAGATACGCAGTATTTT
CDR3aa: CASSPIIAGTDTQYF

abundance: .
j_gene: TRBJ1-1
v_gene: TRBV4-1
d_gene: .
CDR3nt: TGCGCCAGCAGCCACCCCGGACAGTTCACTGAAGCTTTCTTT
CDR3aa: CASSHPGQFTEAFF

abundance: .
j_gene: TRBJ2-5
v_gene: TRBV18
d_gene: TRBD2
CDR3nt: TGTGCCAGCTCGACGGGGGAGGGTGAGACCCAGTACTTC
CDR3aa: CASSTGEGETQYF

abundance: .
j_gene: TRBJ2-7
v_gene: TRBV13
d_gene: TRBD2
CDR3nt: TGTGCCAGCAGCCGACGGGAGGGAGAGCAGTACTTC
CDR3aa: CASSRREGEQYF

abundance: once
j_gene: TRBJ1-1
v_gene: TRBV5-1
d_gene: .
CDR3nt: TGCGCCAGCAATCCACAGGGTATGGGCACTGAAGCTTTCTTT
CDR3aa: CASNPQGMGTEAFF

abundance: many
j_gene: TRBJ1-5
v_gene: TRBV19
d_gene: .
CDR3nt: TGTGCCAGTAGTATCGGTTGGGGGCAAAATCAGCCCCAGCATTTT
CDR3aa: CASSIGWGQNQPQHF

abundance: few
j_gene: TRBJ2-3
v_gene: TRBV5-1
d_gene: TRBD2
CDR3nt: TGCGCCAGCAGCTTGGCCCCTAGCGGGGGCGCAGATACGCAGTATTTT
CDR3aa: CASSLAPSGGADTQYF

abundance: few
j_gene: TRBJ1-1
v_gene: TRBV6-5
d_gene: TRBD1
CDR3nt: TGTGCCAGCAGTTACTCGACTCCGGGACAGGGGGTGGAAGCTTTCTTT
CDR3aa: CASSYSTPGQGVEAFF

abundance: few
j_gene: TRBJ1-2
v_gene: TRBV9
d_gene: TRBD1
CDR3nt: TGTGCCAGCAGCGCGGGGACAGGGGGAAATGGAAACTATGGCTACACCTTC
CDR3aa: CASSAGTGGNGNYGYTF

abundance: .
j_gene: TRBJ1-2
v_gene: TRBV5-1
d_gene: .
CDR3nt: TGCGCCAGCAGCTTTGGTAGCAACTATGGCTACACCTTC
CDR3aa: CASSFGSNYGYTF

abundance: .
j_gene: TRBJ1-4
v_gene: TRBV10-1
d_gene: TRBD1
CDR3nt: TGCGCCAGCACTCCGGGACAGACTAATGAAAAACTGTTTTTT
CDR3aa: CASTPGQTNEKLFF

abundance: .
j_gene: TRBJ1-4
v_gene: TRBV18
d_gene: .
CDR3nt: TGTGCCAGCTCACCTGGGAGGGTGAAACTGTTTTTT
CDR3aa: CASSPGRVKLFF

abundance: .
j_gene: TRBJ2-7
v_gene: TRBV10-1
d_gene: TRBD1
CDR3nt: TGCGCCAGCAGTGGTAACAGGGGACGCGAGCAGTACTTC
CDR3aa: CASSGNRGREQYF

abundance: .
j_gene: TRBJ2-7
v_gene: TRBV7-9
d_gene: .
CDR3nt: TGTGCCAGCAGCCGTTCAGACAGACACTACGAGCAGTACTTC
CDR3aa: CASSRSDRHYEQYF

abundance: once
j_gene: TRBJ2-1
v_gene: TRBV7-9
d_gene: TRBD2
CDR3nt: TGTGCCAGCAGCTTAGAGGTGTCGCTAGCGGGGGGGCCCTACAATGAGCAGTTCTTC
CDR3aa: CASSLEVSLAGGPYNEQFF

abundance: .
j_gene: TRBJ2-1
v_gene: TRBV6-5
d_gene: .
CDR3nt: TGTGCCAGCAGCCAGGGTTTTTCCAATGAGCAGTTCTTC
CDR3aa: CASSQGFSNEQFF

abundance: .
j_gene: TRBJ1-2
v_gene: TRBV5-4
d_gene: TRBD1
CDR3nt: TGTGCCAGCAGCCCCCCGGACAGGGGAGGCTACACCTTC
CDR3aa: CASSPPDRGGYTF